These 21 T cell receptor beta chains were sequenced from one sample in a study of OX40 agonist ivuxolimab in advanced cancers. The table came from immunoSEQ multiplex PCR; TCRdb's copy has only in-frame clones and leaves some out. Of roughly 70,000 clones listed, 75% to 90% are singletons. Sample: CD4+ or CD8+ T cells sorted from blood, taken in a trial of the OX40 agonist ivuxolimab. The origin of the receptors is an adult with an advanced solid tumor such as melanoma, head and neck, liver or kidney cancer.

CDR3 sequence reads: CASSFREETQYF. CDR3 DNA sequence: TGTGCCAGCAGCTTTAGAGAGGAGACGCAGTATTTT. The V and J genes are TRBV7-9 and TRBJ2-3; D uncertain. Germline V gene sequence: CDR1 SEHNR, CDR2 FQNEAQ (reference sequence). CDR3 size: 12 residues. The V and J ends lost 3 bases and 9 bases respectively, with 10 bases between them.

The CDR3 region is CASNKLRTGNTEAFF. CDR3 coding DNA: TGTGCCAGCAACAAACTCCGGACAGGGAACACTGAAGCTTTCTTT. The chain uses TRBV6-6 and TRBJ1-1; TRBD1 aligns across 7 bases. V was clipped by 7 bases and J by 1 base; unmatched bases: 9. CDR3 length equals 15 residues. Germline values: CDR1 MNHNY, CDR2 SVGAGI (reference sequence).

On this clone itself: The sample contains more than one DNA sequence encoding this CDR3. The V call is TRBV5-1, the J call TRBJ1-1; possibly TRBD1 for D (5 bases). Trimming stripped 2 bases from V and 1 base from J, with 9 bases between. CDR1 and CDR2 from the germline V gene are SGHRS and YFSETQ. The length of the CDR3 is 14 residues. In DNA form, the CDR3 reads TGCGCCAGCAGCTTCTCGGGGGGGAACACTGAAGCTTTCTTT. Protein product: CASSFSGGNTEAFF.

The V gene is TRBV28, the J gene TRBJ2-5, with 8 bases matching TRBD2. This CDR3 region has 15 residues. The V and J ends lost 8 bases and 1 base, in that order; junction bases with no gene match: 9. Germline V gene data show CDR1 as MDHEN and CDR2 as SYDVKM. The CDR3 sequence: CASSETGRAQETQYF. In DNA form, the CDR3 reads TGTGCCAGCTCTGAGACCGGGAGGGCCCAAGAGACCCAGTACTTC.

The rearrangement links TRBV27 to TRBJ2-7, with no clear D. V was trimmed by 4 bases and J by 0 bases, leaving 13 bases between them. This CDR3 is built from 15 residues. Germline lookup yields CDR1 MNHEY and CDR2 SMNVEV (reference sequence). CDR3 protein: CASSSEALGSYEQYF. In DNA form, the CDR3 reads TGTGCCAGCAGTTCCGAGGCACTGGGCTCCTACGAGCAGTACTTC.

The chain links TRBV5-6 to TRBJ2-1, with 11 bases aligning to TRBD2. The germline V gene encodes CDR1 SGHDT and CDR2 YYEEEE. This CDR3 has 16 residues. After removal of 4 bases from V and 2 bases from J, the junction contained 5 bases not matched to a gene. The CDR3 loop is CASSSPSGGTYNEQFF. CDR3 DNA sequence: TGTGCCAGCAGCAGCCCTAGCGGGGGGACCTACAATGAGCAGTTCTTC.

J is TRBJ1-5 and V is TRBV19, with TRBD1 as a possible D gene (6 bases). This CDR3 contains 13 residues. CDR1 LNHDA and CDR2 SQIVND come from the germline V gene (reference sequence). V lost 5 bases and J lost 4, with 9 bases in between. This chain's CDR3 is CASSGQINQPQHF. Written as DNA, the CDR3 is TGTGCCAGTAGTGGACAGATTAATCAGCCCCAGCATTTT. Full variable domain (rest looked up from reference TRBV19 and TRBJ1-5): DGGITQSPKYLFRKEGQNVTLSCEQNLNHDAMYWYRQDPGQGLRLIYYSQIVNDFQKGDIAEGYSVSREKKESFPLTVTSAQKNPTAFYLCASSGQINQPQHFGDGTRLSIL.

J is TRBJ2-2 and V is TRBV18; 7 bases line up with TRBD2. With V trimmed by 2 bases and J by 3 bases, 3 bases remained unmatched. From germline, CDR1 is KGHSH and CDR2 LQKENI. The CDR3 totals 15 residues. CDR3 DNA sequence: TGTGCCAGCTCACCATATCGGGGGGACACCGGGGAGCTGTTTTTT. Translation gives CASSPYRGDTGELFF.

V and J are TRBV11-3 and TRBJ2-7; D unclear. V lost 11 bases and J 3 bases, leaving 20 bases between the germline ends. The germline V gene encodes CDR1 SGHNT and CDR2 YENEEA. The length of the CDR3 is 14 residues. The CDR3 DNA reads as TGTGCCCACATGGGGTTAGTGGTCGACTACGAGCAGTACTTC. This translates into CAHMGLVVDYEQYF.

This clone was observed a few times. The chain is built from TRBV6-6 and TRBJ1-3; the D is unclear. The CDR3 covers 15 residues. Germline lookup yields CDR1 MNHNY and CDR2 SVGAGI (reference sequence). The V end lost 7 bases, the J end lost 5 bases, and 18 bases lay between the germline ends. The CDR3 nucleotides read TGTGCCAGCACCTCATCTTTGGCAGGACGAAACACCATATATTTT. Encoded protein: CASTSSLAGRNTIYF.

The sample holds a few counts of this clone. This rearrangement joins TRBV27 to TRBJ2-5, with 8 bases matching TRBD1. The germline gives CDR1 MNHEY, CDR2 SMNVEV (reference sequence). The CDR3 consists of 16 residues. With 6 bases clipped from V and 1 base from J, the junction kept 10 bases outside the gene matches. Written as DNA, the CDR3 is TGTGCCAGCAGCACCGGACAGGGTGAATTCCAAGAGACCCAGTACTTC. Translating gives CASSTGQGEFQETQYF.

V gene TRBV21-1 combines with J gene TRBJ2-1; the D call in the table, TRBD2, was not verified against the DNA. TRBV21-1 is termed a pseudogene. The CDR3 is made up of 17 amino acids. The CDR3 loop reads CASSIRRLSPTYNEQFF. In nucleotides, the CDR3 is TGTGCCAGCAGCATACGGAGACTTTCCCCCACCTACAATGAGCAGTTCTTC.

The chain has TRBV7-9 and TRBJ2-3, with 9 bases lining up with TRBD2. The CDR3 contains 13 residues. V gave up 1 base and J gave up 15 bases; unmatched junction bases: 8. Germline V gene sequence: CDR1 SEHNR, CDR2 FQNEAQ (reference sequence). CDR3 bases: TGTGCCAGCAGCTTAGGGATCGCGGGAGGGGGATATTTT. Its translation: CASSLGIAGGGYF.

The rearrangement links TRBV14 to TRBJ1-2; D gene uncertain. Per the germline V gene, CDR1 is SGHDN and CDR2 is FVKESK. V shed 1 base and J shed 7 bases, with 10 bases lying between them. There are 13 residues in the CDR3. In DNA, the CDR3 is TGTGCCAGCAGCCAAGTCATGTCCGGTGGCTACACCTTC. The encoded protein is CASSQVMSGGYTF.

This chain joins TRBV5-1 and TRBJ1-3, with 11 nucleotides matching TRBD1. Per the germline V gene, CDR1 is SGHRS and CDR2 is YFSETQ. The V segment lost 3 bases and the J segment 2 bases; nucleotides outside the gene matches: 7. The length of the CDR3 is 17 residues. Here the CDR3 reads CASSSSSGQGAGNTIYF. CDR3 nucleotide sequence: TGCGCCAGCAGCTCCTCCTCGGGACAGGGGGCTGGAAACACCATATATTTT.

The V call is TRBV28, the J call TRBJ2-1; tentatively, D is TRBD1 (6 bases). V dropped 6 bases and J dropped 5 bases, with 17 bases sitting between them. The CDR3 has 15 amino acids. The germline V gene encodes CDR1 MDHEN and CDR2 SYDVKM. The CDR3 DNA follows: TGTGCCAGCAGGCTCAACAGGGTCGGTAACAATGAGCAGTTCTTC. This translates into CASRLNRVGNNEQFF.

The rearrangement uses TRBV11-3 and TRBJ2-7, with 9 bases matching TRBD2. The germline V gene encodes CDR1 SGHNT and CDR2 YENEEA. Trimming took 6 bases from V and 2 from J; bases not matched to a gene: 8. The CDR3 is 15 residues long. The CDR3 nucleotides read TGTGCCAGCAGTACGAACGGACTAGCGACCTACGAGCAGTACTTC. Its protein product is CASSTNGLATYEQYF. Drawing the rest from reference TRBV11-3 and TRBJ2-7, the complete variable domain is EAGVVQSPRYKIIEKKQPVAFWCNPISGHNTLYWYLQNLGQGPELLIRYENEEAVDDSQLPKDRFSAERLKGVDSTLKIQPAELGDSAVYLCASSTNGLATYEQYFGPGTRLTVT.

This chain links TRBV19 with TRBJ2-7; weak D call: TRBD1 (5 bases). The length of the CDR3 is 16 residues. Deletions cut 0 bases from V and 7 bases from J, with 19 bases between. Germline CDR1 and CDR2: LNHDA and SQIVND (reference sequence). The CDR3 spells CASSIDPLGRREEQYF. DNA of the CDR3: TGTGCCAGTAGTATAGATCCCCTGGGGCGAAGAGAAGAGCAGTACTTC.

The chain recombines TRBV11-2 with TRBJ1-2; D is undetermined. The germline V and J ends were trimmed by 0 bases and 7 bases, with 12 bases remaining between them. This CDR3 is 14 amino acids long. CDR1 SGHAT and CDR2 FQNNGV come from the germline V gene. Here the CDR3 DNA reads TGTGCCAGCAGCTTAGAGGGGAGAAGAGTTGGCTACACCTTC. Encoded protein: CASSLEGRRVGYTF.

V is TRBV9 and J is TRBJ2-7, with TRBD1 identical over 7 bases. The CDR3 sequence is 14 residues long. The germline CDR1 and CDR2 sequences are SGDLS and YYNGEE. J gave up 6 bases and V 2 bases, and 8 bases lay outside the gene matches. The CDR3 DNA reads as TGTGCCAGCAGCGTCAGCTCACAGGGGTTCGAGCAGTACTTC. Its protein product is CASSVSSQGFEQYF.

The chain joins TRBV9 to TRBJ1-1, with a tentative D call TRBD1 (6 bases). CDR3 size: 16 residues. Germline values: CDR1 SGDLS, CDR2 YYNGEE. V lost 3 bases to trimming and J lost 5 bases, with 20 bases between them. CDR3 in amino acids: CASSDPGGKRRTEAFF. DNA for the CDR3: TGTGCCAGCAGCGACCCGGGGGGCAAAAGGAGGACTGAAGCTTTCTTT.